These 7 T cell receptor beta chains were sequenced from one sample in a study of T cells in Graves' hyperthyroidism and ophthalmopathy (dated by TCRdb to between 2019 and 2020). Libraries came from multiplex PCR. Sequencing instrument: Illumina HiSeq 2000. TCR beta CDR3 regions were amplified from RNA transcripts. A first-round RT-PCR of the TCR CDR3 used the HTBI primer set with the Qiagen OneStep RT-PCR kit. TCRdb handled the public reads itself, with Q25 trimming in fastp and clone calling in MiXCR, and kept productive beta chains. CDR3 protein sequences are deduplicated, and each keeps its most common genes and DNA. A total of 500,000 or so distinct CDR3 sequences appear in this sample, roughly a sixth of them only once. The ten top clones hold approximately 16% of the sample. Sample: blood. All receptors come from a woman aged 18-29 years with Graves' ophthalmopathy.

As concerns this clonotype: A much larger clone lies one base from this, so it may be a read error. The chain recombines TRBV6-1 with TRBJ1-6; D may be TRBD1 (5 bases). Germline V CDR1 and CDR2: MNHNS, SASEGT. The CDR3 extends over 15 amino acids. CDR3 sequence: CASSEALGGNLPLHF. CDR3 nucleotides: TGTGCCAGCAGTGAAGCACTCGGGGGTAATTTACCCCTCCACTTT.

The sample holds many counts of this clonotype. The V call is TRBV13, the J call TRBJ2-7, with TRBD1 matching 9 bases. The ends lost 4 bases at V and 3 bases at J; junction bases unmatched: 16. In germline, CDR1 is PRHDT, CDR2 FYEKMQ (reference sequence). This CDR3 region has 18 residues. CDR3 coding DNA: TGTGCCAGCAGCTCCCGGGACAGGGCCAACTATGTTAACTACGAGCAGTACTTC. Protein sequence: CASSSRDRANYVNYEQYF.

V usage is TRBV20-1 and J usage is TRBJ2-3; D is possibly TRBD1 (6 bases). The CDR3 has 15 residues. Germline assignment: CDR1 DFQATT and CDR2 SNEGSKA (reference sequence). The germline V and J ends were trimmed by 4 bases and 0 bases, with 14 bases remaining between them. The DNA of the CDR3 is TGCAGTGCTACGACAGGAGGAGATAGCACAGATACGCAGTATTTT. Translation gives CSATTGGDSTDTQYF.

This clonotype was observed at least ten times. The CDR3 loop is CASSLAPGTGVTEAFF. CDR3 bases: TGTGCCAGCAGCTTAGCCCCGGGGACAGGGGTCACTGAAGCTTTCTTT. This chain links TRBV11-1 with TRBJ1-1, with TRBD1 matching over 10 bases. The J segment lost 4 bases and the V segment lost 0 bases, leaving 5 bases of the junction unmatched. The CDR3 has 16 amino acids. The germline CDR1 and CDR2 sequences are SGHAT and FQDESV (reference sequence).

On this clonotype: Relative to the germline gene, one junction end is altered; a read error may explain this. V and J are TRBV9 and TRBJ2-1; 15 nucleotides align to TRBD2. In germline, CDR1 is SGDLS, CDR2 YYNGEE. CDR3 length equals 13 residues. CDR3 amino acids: CASSSGLAGGPVF. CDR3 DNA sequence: TGTGCCAGCAGCTCCGGACTAGCGGGAGGGCCCGTCTTC.

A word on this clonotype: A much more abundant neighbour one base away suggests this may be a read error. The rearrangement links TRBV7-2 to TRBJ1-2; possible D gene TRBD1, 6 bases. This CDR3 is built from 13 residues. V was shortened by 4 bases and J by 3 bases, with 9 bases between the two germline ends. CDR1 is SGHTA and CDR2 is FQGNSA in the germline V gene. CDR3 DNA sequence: TGTGCCAGCAGCTCCGGGACACACTATGGCTACACCTTC. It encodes CASSSGTHYGYTF.

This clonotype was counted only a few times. The CDR3 reads CASSFPMTGTYGYTF. CDR3 DNA: TGTGCCAGCAGTTTCCCGATGACAGGGACCTATGGCTACACCTTC. The chain is built from TRBV28 and TRBJ1-2, with 7 bases identical to TRBD1. The CDR3 is 15 residues long. Germline lookup yields CDR1 MDHEN and CDR2 SYDVKM. The trim removed 3 bases at V and 4 bases at J, leaving 8 bases unmatched.